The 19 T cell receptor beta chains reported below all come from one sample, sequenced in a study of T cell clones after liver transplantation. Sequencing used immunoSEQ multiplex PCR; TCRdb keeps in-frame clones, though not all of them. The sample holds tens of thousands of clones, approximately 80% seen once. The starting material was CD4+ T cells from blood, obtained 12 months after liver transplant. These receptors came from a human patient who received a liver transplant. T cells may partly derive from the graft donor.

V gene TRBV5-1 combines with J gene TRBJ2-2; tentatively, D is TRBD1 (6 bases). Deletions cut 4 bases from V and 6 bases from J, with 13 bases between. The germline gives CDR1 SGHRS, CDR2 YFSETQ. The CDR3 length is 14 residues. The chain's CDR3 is CASSIQGSPGELFF. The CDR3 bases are TGCGCCAGCAGCATACAGGGATCCCCCGGGGAGCTGTTTTTT.

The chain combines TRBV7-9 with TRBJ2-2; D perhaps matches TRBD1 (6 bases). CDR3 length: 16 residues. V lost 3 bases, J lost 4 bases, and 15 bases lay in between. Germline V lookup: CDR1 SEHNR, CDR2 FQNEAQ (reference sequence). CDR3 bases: TGTGCCAGCAGCTTTGGTGGGGGCGCGAGCACCGGGGAGCTGTTTTTT. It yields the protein CASSFGGGASTGELFF.

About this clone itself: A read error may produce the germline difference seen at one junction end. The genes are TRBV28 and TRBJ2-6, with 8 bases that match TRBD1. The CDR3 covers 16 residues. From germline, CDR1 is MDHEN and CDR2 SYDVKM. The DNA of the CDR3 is TGTGCCAGCAGTGTATGGACAGGGCCTGGGGCCAACGTCCTGACTTTC. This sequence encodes CASSVWTGPGANVLTF.

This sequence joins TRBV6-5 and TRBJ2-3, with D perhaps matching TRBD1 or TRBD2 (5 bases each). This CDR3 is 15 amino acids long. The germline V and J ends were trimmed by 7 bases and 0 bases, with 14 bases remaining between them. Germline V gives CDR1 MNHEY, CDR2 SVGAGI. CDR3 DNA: TGTGCCAGCACAGAGAGGGGATCTAGCACAGATACGCAGTATTTT. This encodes CASTERGSSTDTQYF.

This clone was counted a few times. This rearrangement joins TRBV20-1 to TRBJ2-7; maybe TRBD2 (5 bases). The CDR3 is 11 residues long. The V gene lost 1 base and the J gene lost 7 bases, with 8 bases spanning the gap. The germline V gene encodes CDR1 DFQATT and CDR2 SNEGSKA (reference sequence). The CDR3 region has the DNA TGCAGTGCTAGAGGTATAGCGGAGCAGTACTTC. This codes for CSARGIAEQYF.

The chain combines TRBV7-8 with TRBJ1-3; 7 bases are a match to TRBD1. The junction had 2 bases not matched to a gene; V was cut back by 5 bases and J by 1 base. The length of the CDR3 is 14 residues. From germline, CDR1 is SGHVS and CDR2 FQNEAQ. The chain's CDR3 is CASSAGQSGNTIYF. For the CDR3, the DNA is TGTGCCAGCAGCGCGGGACAGTCTGGAAACACCATATATTTT.

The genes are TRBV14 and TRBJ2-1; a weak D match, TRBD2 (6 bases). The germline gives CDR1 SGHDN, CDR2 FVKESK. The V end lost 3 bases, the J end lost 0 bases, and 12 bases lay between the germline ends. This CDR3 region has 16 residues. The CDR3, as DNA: TGTGCCAGCAGCCAGGGACTCGGACGCTCCTACAATGAGCAGTTCTTC. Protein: CASSQGLGRSYNEQFF.

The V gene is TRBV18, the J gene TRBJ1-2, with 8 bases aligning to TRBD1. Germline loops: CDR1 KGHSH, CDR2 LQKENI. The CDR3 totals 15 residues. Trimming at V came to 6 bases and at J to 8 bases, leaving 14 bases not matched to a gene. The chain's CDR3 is CASSRSRDRSGGYTF. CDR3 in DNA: TGTGCCAGCTCCCGGTCCCGGGACAGGTCCGGCGGCTACACCTTC.

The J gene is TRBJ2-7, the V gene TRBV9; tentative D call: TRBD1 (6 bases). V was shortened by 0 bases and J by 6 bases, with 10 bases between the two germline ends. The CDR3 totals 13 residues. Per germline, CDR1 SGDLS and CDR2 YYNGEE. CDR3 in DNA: TGTGCCAGCAGCGTAGCTCAAGGGGGCGAGCAGTACTTC. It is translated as CASSVAQGGEQYF.

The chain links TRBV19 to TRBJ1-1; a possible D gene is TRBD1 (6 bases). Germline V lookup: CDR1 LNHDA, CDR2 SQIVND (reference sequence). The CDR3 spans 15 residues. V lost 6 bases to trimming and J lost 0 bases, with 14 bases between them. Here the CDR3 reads CASSLQGTLNTEAFF. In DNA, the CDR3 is TGTGCCAGTAGCCTCCAGGGGACCCTGAACACTGAAGCTTTCTTT. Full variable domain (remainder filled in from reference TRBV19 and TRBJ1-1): DGGITQSPKYLFRKEGQNVTLSCEQNLNHDAMYWYRQDPGQGLRLIYYSQIVNDFQKGDIAEGYSVSREKKESFPLTVTSAQKNPTAFYLCASSLQGTLNTEAFFGQGTRLTVV.

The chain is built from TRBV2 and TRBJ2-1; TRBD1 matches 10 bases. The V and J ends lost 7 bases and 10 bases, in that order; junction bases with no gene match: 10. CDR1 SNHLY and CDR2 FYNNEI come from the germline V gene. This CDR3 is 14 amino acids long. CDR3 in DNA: TGTGCCAGCATTAAAGGGACAGGGGAGGACGAGCAGTTCTTC. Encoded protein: CASIKGTGEDEQFF.

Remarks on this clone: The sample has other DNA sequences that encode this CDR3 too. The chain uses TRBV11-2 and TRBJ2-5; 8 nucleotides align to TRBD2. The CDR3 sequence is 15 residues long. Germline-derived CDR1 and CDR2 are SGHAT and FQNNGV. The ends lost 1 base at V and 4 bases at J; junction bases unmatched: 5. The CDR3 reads CASSLVRGRTETQYF. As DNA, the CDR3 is TGTGCCAGCAGCTTAGTCCGCGGGAGGACAGAGACCCAGTACTTC.

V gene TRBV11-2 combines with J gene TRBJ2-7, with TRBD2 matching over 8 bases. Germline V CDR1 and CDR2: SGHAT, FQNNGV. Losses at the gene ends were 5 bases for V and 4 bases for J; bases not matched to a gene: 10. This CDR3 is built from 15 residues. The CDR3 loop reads CASSTLAGGFYEQYF. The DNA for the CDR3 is TGTGCCAGCAGCACCCTAGCGGGTGGATTTTACGAGCAGTACTTC. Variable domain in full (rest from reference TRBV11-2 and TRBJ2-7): EAGVAQSPRYKIIEKRQSVAFWCNPISGHATLYWYQQILGQGPKLLIQFQNNGVVDDSQLPKDRFSAERLKGVDSTLKIQPAKLEDSAVYLCASSTLAGGFYEQYFGPGTRLTVT.

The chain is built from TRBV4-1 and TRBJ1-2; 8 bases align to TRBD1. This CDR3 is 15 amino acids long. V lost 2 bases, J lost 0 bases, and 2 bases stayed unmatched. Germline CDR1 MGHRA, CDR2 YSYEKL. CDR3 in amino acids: CASSQQQGANYGYTF. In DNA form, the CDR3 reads TGCGCCAGCAGCCAACAACAGGGGGCTAACTATGGCTACACCTTC.

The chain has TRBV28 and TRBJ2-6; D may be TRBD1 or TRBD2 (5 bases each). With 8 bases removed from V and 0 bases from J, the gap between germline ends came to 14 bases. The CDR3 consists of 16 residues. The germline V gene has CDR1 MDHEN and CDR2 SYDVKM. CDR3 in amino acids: CASGARRDSGANVLTF. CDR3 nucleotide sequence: TGTGCCAGCGGGGCACGACGGGACTCTGGGGCCAACGTCCTGACTTTC.

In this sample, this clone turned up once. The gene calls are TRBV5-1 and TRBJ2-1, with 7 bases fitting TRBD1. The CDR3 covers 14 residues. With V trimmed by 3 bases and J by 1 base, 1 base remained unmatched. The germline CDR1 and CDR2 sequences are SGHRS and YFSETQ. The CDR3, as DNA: TGCGCCAGCAGCTCGGGACAGTCCTACAATGAGCAGTTCTTC. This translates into CASSSGQSYNEQFF.

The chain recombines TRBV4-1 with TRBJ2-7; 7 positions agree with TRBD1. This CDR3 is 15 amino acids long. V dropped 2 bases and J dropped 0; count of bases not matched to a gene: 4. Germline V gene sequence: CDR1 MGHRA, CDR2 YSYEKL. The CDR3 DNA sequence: TGCGCCAGCAGCCAACAGACAGGGCGCTCCTACGAGCAGTACTTC. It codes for CASSQQTGRSYEQYF.

For the CDR3, the DNA is TGCGCCAGCGGCCGGGAGCCGGGCGGGGAGCTGTTTTTT. It encodes CASGREPGGELFF. The rearrangement uses TRBV10-1 and TRBJ2-2; perhaps TRBD2 as D (6 bases). Germline CDR1 and CDR2: WNHNN and SYGVQD (reference sequence). V dropped 8 bases and J dropped 7 bases, with 14 bases sitting between them. This CDR3 is 13 amino acids long.

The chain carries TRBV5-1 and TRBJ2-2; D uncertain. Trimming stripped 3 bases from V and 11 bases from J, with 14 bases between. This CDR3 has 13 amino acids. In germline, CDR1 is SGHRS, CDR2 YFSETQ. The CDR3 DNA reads TGCGCCAGCAGCTCATACAGCCAACTAGAGCTGTTTTTT. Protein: CASSSYSQLELFF.